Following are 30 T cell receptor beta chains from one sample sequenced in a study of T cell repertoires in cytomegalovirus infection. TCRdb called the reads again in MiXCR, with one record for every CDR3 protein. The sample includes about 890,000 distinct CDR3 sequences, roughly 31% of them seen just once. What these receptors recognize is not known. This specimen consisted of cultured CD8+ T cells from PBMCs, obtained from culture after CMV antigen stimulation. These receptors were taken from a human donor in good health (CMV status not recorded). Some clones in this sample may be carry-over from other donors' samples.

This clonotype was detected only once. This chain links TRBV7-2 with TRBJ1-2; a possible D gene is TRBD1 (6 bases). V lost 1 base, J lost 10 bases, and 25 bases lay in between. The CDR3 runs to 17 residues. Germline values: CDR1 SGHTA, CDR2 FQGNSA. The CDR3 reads CASSLVKPRKDSPDYTF. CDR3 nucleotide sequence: TGTGCCAGCAGCTTAGTGAAGCCCAGAAAGGACAGCCCGGACTACACCTTC.

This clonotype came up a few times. CDR3 nucleotide sequence: TGTGCCAGCAGTGAAAGAGCAGTCGAGCAGTACGTC. Encoded protein: CASSERAVEQYV. The V and J genes are TRBV2 and TRBJ2-7; D uncertain. The V end was cut by 2 bases, the J end by 6 bases, with 8 bases between. Germline CDR1 is SNHLY and CDR2 is FYNNEI. The CDR3 is 12 amino acids.

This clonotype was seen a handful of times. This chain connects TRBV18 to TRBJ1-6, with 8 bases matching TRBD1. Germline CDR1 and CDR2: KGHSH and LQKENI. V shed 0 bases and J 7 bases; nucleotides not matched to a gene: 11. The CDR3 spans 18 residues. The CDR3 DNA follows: TGTGCCAGCTCACCACCCCAGGGGGCGTCTCGGGGAAATTCACCCCTCCACTTT. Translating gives CASSPPQGASRGNSPLHF.

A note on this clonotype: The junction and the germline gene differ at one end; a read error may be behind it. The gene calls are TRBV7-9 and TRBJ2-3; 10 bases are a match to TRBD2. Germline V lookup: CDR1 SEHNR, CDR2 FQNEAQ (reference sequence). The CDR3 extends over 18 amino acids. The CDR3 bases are TGTGCCAGCTGCTTAGGTCTAGCGGGGGCCCTCCCTAGAGATACGCAGTATTTT. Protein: CASCLGLAGALPRDTQYF. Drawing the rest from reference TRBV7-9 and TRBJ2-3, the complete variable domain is DTGVSQNPRHKITKRGQNVTFRCDPISEHNRLYWYRQTLGQGPEFLTYFQNEAQLEKSRLLSDRFSAERPKGSFSTLEIQRTEQGDSAMYLCASCLGLAGALPRDTQYFGPGTRLTVL.

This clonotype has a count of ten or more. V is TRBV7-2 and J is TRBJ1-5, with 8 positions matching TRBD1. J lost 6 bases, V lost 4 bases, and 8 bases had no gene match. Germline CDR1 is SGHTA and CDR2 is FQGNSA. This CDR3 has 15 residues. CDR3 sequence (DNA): TGTGCCAGCAGCTATTGGACAGGGTCGGGTCAGCCCCAGCATTTT. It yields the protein CASSYWTGSGQPQHF.

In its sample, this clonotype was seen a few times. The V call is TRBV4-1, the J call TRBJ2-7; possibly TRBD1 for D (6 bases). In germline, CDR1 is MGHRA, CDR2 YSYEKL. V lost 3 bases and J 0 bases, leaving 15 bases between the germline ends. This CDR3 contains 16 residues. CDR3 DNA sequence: TGCGCCAGCAGCCACGACAGGTTGGAGAGCTCCTACGAGCAGTACTTC. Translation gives CASSHDRLESSYEQYF.

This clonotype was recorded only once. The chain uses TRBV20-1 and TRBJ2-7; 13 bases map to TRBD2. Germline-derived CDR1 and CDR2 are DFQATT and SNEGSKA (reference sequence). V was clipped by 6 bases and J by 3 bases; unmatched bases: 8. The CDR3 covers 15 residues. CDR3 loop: CSAKKTSGGLYEQYV. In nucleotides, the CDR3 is TGCAGTGCAAAAAAGACTAGCGGGGGGCTCTACGAGCAGTACGTC.

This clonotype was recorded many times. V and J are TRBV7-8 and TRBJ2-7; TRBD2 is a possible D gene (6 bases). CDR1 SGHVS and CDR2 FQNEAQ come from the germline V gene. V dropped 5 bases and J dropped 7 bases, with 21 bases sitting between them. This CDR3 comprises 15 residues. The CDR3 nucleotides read TGTGCCAGCAGCCCGCGGCCGGGGGACCTGGGGGAGCAGTACTTC. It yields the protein CASSPRPGDLGEQYF.

The CDR3 spells CASSLPGVRGYTF. For the CDR3, the DNA is TGTGCCAGCAGCTTACCAGGGGTGCGTGGCTACACCTTC. This chain connects TRBV7-6 to TRBJ1-2; a possible D gene is TRBD1 (6 bases). The V and J ends lost 2 bases and 7 bases respectively, with 11 bases between them. Looked up from germline, CDR1 is SGHVS and CDR2 is FNYEAQ. This CDR3 has 13 amino acids.

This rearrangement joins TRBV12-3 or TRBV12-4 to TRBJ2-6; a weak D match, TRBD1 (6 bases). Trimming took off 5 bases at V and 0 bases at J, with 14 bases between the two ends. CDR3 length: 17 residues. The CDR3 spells CASSPGQIVSGANVLTF. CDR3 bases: TGTGCCAGCAGTCCAGGACAGATCGTCTCTGGGGCCAACGTCCTGACTTTC.

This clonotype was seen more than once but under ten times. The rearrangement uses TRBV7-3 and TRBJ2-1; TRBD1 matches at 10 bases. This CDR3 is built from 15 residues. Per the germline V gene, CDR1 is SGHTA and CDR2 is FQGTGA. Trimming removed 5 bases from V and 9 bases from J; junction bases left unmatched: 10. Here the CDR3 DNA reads TGTGCCAGCAGCGCAACCGGGACAGGGGTTGTTGAGCAGTTCTTC. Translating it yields CASSATGTGVVEQFF.

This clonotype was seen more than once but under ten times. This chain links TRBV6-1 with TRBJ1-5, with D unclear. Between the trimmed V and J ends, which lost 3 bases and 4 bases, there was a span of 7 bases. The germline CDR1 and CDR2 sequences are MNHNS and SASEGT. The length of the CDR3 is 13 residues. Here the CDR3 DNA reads TGTGCCAGCAGTGAGGGTCCGAATCAGCCCCAGCATTTT. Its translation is CASSEGPNQPQHF.

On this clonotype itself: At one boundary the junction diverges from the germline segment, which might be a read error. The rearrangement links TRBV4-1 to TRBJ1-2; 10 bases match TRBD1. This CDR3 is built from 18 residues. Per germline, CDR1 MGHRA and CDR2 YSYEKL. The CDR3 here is CASSQVPTGGYNNYGYTF. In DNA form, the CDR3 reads TGCGCCAGCAGTCAAGTACCGACAGGGGGCTACAATAACTATGGCTACACCTTC.

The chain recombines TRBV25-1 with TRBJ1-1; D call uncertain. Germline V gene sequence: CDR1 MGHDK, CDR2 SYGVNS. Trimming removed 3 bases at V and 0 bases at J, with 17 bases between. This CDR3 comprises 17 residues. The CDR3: CASSEGTYRVMNTEAFF. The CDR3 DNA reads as TGTGCCAGCAGTGAGGGAACTTATCGTGTCATGAACACTGAAGCTTTCTTT.

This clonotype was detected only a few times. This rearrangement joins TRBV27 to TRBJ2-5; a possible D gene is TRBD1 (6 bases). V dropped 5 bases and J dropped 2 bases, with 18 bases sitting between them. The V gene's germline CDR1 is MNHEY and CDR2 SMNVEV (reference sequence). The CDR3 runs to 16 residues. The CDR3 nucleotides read TGTGCCAGCAGTCCAGGGACACCTCCCCTACAAGAGACCCAGTACTTC. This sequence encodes CASSPGTPPLQETQYF.

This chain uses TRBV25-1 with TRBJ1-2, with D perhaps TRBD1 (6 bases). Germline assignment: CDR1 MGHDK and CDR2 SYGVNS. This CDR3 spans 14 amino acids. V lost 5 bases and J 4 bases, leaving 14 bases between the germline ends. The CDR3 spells CASSTWDTTYGYTF. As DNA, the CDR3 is TGTGCCAGCAGTACCTGGGACACCACCTATGGCTACACCTTC.

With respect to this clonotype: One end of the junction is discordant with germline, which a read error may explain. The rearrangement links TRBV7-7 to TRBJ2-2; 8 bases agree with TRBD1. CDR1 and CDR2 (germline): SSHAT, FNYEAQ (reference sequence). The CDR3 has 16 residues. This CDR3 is CASSPRQGKDTGELFF. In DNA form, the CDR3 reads TGTGCTAGCAGCCCTAGACAGGGGAAGGACACCGGGGAGCTGTTTTTT.

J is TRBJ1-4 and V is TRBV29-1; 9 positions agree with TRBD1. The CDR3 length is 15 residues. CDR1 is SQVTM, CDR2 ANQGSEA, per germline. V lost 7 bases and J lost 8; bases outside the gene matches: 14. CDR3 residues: CSAGPGTGPKEKLFF. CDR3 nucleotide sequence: TGCAGCGCGGGGCCCGGGACAGGGCCAAAGGAAAAACTGTTTTTT.

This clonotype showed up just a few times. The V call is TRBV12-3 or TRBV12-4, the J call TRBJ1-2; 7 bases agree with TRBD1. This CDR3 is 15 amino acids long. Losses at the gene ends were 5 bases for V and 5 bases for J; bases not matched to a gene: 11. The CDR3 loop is CASSEKGAAGYGYTF. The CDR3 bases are TGTGCCAGCAGTGAAAAGGGGGCGGCAGGGTATGGCTACACCTTC.

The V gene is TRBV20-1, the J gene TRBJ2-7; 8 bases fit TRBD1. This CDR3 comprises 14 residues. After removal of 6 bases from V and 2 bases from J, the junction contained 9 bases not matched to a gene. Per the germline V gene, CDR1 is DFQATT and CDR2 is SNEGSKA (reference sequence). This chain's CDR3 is CSATLRGPAYEQYF. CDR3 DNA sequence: TGCAGTGCAACCCTCAGGGGGCCGGCCTACGAGCAGTACTTC.

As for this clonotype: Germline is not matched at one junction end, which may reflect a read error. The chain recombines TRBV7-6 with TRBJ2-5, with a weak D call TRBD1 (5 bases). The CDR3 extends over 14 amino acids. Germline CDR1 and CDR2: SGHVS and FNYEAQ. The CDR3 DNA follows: TGTGCTAGCAGCTTATTAAGGGGCGCAGAGACCCAGTACTTC. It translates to CASSLLRGAETQYF.

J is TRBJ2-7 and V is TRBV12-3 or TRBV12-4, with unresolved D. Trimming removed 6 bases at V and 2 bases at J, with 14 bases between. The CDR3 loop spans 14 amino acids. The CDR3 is CASSHFERAYEQYF. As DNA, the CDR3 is TGTGCCAGCAGCCACTTTGAGCGAGCCTACGAGCAGTACTTC.

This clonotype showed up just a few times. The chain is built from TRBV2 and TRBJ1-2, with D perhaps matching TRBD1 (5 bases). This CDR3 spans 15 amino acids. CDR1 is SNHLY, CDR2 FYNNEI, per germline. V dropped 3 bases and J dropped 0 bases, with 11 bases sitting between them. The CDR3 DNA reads TGTGCCAGCAGTGATTCGGGGGGGACTAACTATGGCTACACCTTC. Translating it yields CASSDSGGTNYGYTF. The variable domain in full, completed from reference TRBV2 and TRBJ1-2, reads EPEVTQTPSHQVTQMGQEVILRCVPISNHLYFYWYRQILGQKVEFLVSFYNNEISEKSEIFDDQFSVERPDGSNFTLKIRSTKLEDSAMYFCASSDSGGTNYGYTFGSGTRLTVV.

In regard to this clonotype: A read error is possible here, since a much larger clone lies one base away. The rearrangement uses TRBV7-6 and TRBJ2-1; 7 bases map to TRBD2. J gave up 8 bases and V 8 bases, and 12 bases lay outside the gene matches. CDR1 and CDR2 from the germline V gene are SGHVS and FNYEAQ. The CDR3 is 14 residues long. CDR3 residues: CASGYRDRGDEQFF. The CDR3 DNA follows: TGTGCCAGCGGCTACCGGGATCGGGGGGATGAGCAGTTCTTC.

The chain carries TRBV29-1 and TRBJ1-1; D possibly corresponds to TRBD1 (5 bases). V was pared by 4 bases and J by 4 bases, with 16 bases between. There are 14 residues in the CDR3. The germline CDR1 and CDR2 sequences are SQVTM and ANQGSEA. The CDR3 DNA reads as TGCAGCGTTGGAAAACCGACAGCTCCCACTGAAGCTTTCTTT. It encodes CSVGKPTAPTEAFF.

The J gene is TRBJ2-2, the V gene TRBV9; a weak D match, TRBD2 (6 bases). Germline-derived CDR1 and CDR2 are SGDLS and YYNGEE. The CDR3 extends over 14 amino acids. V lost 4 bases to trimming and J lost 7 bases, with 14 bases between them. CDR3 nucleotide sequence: TGTGCCAGCAGCTCCGGACGGAGGGGCGGGGAGCTGTTTTTT. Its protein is CASSSGRRGGELFF. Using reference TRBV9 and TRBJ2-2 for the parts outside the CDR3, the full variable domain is DSGVTQTPKHLITATGQRVTLRCSPRSGDLSVYWYQQSLDQGLQFLIQYYNGEERAKGNILERFSAQQFPDLHSELNLSSLELGDSALYFCASSSGRRGGELFFGEGSRLTVL.

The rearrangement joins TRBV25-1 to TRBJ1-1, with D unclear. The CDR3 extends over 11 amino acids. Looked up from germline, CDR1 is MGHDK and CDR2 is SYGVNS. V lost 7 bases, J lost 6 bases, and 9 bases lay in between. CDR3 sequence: CASTDPPEAFF. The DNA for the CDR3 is TGTGCCAGCACCGATCCGCCTGAAGCTTTCTTT.

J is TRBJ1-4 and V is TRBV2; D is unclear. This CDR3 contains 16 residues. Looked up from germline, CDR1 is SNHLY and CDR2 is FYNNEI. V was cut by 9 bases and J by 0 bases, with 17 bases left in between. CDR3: CASSRMGTATNEKLFF. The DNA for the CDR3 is TGTGCCAGTTCACGGATGGGTACAGCAACTAATGAAAAACTGTTTTTT.

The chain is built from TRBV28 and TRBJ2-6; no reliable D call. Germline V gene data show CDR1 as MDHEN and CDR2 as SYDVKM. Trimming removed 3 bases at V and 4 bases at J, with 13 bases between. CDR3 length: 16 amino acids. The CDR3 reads CASSLFLSGGANVLTF. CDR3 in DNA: TGTGCCAGCAGTTTGTTCCTCTCGGGCGGGGCCAACGTCCTGACTTTC.

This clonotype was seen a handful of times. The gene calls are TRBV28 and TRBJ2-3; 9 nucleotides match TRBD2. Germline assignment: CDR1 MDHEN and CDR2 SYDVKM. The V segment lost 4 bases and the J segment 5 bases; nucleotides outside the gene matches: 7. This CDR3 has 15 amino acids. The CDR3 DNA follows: TGTGCCAGCAGTTCGAGACTAGCGGCCAAAGATACGCAGTATTTT. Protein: CASSSRLAAKDTQYF.